The source of this TCR beta chain is a study of shared clonotypes between healthy human individuals. Background on the study: There were three CD4 naive, three CD4 memory, two CD8 naive and one CD8 memory plates per donor.

Per germline, CDR1 SGHTA and CDR2 FQGTGA. The CDR3 sequence is 16 residues long. V dropped 8 bases and J dropped 4 bases, with 23 bases sitting between them. General study points: Larger estimated richness was generally recorded for naive subsets relative to memory subsets. Non-shared clonotypes had lower generation probabilities than those shared by all four donors.

Assay used: immunoSEQ multiplex PCR; TCRdb lists only in-frame clones, some missing. The data contain roughly 1,500,000 clones, 98% of them singletons. Concerning this clone itself: Its antigen remains unknown.

Input material: naive CD4+ T cells sorted from blood. Stated subset: CD45RA+ positively selected. The chain employs TRBV7-3 and TRBJ1-1; D remains unclear. The receptor's source is a man between 25 and 39 years old in good health. The CDR3 sequence: CASLISPVDRGTEAFF. In DNA, the CDR3 is TGTGCCAGCCTCATTTCGCCGGTCGATCGGGGCACTGAAGCTTTCTTT.